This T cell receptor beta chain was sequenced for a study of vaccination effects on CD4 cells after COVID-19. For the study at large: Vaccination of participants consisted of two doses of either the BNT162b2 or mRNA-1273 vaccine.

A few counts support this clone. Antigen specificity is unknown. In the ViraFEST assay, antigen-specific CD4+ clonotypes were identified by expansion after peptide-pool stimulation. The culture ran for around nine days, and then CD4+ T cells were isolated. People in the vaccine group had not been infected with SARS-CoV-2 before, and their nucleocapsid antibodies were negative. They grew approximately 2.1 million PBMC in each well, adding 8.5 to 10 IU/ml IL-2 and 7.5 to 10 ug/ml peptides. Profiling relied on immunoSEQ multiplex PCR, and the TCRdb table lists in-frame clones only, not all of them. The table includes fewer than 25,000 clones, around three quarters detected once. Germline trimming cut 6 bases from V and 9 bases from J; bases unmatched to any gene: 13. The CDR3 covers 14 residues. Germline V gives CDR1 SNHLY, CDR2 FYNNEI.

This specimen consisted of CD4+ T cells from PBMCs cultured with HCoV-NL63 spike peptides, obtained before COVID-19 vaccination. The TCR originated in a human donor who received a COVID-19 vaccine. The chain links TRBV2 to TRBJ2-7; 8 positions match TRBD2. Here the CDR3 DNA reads TGTGCCAGCAGCGGGACGGGGGGGAATTGGAGGCAGTACTTC. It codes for CASSGTGGNWRQYF.